This passage covers 17 T cell receptor beta chains from one sample sequenced in a study of blood T cell repertoires in COVID-19. Clones were read by immunoSEQ multiplex PCR, and TCRdb kept only the in-frame ones, dropping some. The table lists approximately 150,000 clones, roughly 80% of them singletons. Sequenced material: PBMCs or T cells enriched from blood (not recorded which). The receptors derive from a woman aged 40 to 55 with acute COVID-19.

The chain is built from TRBV9 and TRBJ2-5, with D perhaps matching TRBD2 (5 bases). The CDR3 totals 13 residues. V lost 0 bases and J 4 bases, leaving 7 bases between the germline ends. Looked up from germline, CDR1 is SGDLS and CDR2 is YYNGEE. CDR3 DNA sequence: TGTGCCAGCAGCGTAGCCCGGGGAGAGACCCAGTACTTC. Translated: CASSVARGETQYF.

The chain carries TRBV3-1 (or the pseudogene TRBV3-2) and TRBJ2-3, with 14 bases identical to TRBD2. The germline V gene has CDR1 LGHDT and CDR2 YNNKEL (reference sequence). The CDR3 sequence is 17 residues long. Unmatched junction bases numbered 5, after V lost 3 bases and J lost 3 bases. CDR3 DNA: TGTGCCAGCAGCCAGGGTGGACTAGCGGGAGGAACAGATACGCAGTATTTT. Encoded protein: CASSQGGLAGGTDTQYF.

The chain employs TRBV19 and TRBJ2-1, with 16 bases identical to TRBD2. CDR1 is LNHDA and CDR2 is SQIVND in the germline V gene (reference sequence). J gave up 7 bases and V 7 bases, and 7 bases lay outside the gene matches. The CDR3 loop spans 16 amino acids. Here the CDR3 DNA reads TGTGCCAGTATCCTGGGACTAGCGGGAGGGCCGAATGAGCAGTTCTTC. Its translation: CASILGLAGGPNEQFF.

The chain recombines TRBV2 with TRBJ2-1, with D possibly matching TRBD1 (5 bases). Between the trimmed V and J ends, which lost 3 bases and 0 bases, there was a span of 9 bases. Looked up from germline, CDR1 is SNHLY and CDR2 is FYNNEI. The CDR3 contains 15 residues. The CDR3 nucleotides are TGTGCCAGCAGTGACTCAGGGATCTCCTACAATGAGCAGTTCTTC. It codes for CASSDSGISYNEQFF.

The chain is built from TRBV29-1 and TRBJ2-1; D might be TRBD2 (5 bases). Germline assignment: CDR1 SQVTM and CDR2 ANQGSEA. Trimming cost V 0 bases and J 9 bases, with 12 bases left between them. The CDR3 is made up of 13 amino acids. The CDR3: CSVEDGEKGEQFF. CDR3 nucleotide sequence: TGCAGCGTTGAAGATGGGGAGAAGGGTGAGCAGTTCTTC.

The rearrangement links TRBV27 to TRBJ2-1; TRBD2 matches 10 bases. There are 13 residues in the CDR3. V trimming: 3 bases; J trimming: 15 bases; junction bases outside the gene matches: 8. The germline V gene has CDR1 MNHEY and CDR2 SMNVEV (reference sequence). In DNA, the CDR3 is TGTGCCAGCAGTTTCCTAGCGGGAGATTTGTCGTTCTTC. Residues: CASSFLAGDLSFF.

A few counts support this clone. The rearrangement links TRBV18 to TRBJ2-3; D perhaps matches TRBD1 (6 bases). This CDR3 has 12 residues. Trimming removed 3 bases at V and 6 bases at J, with 7 bases between. Germline V gene sequence: CDR1 KGHSH, CDR2 LQKENI. In DNA form, the CDR3 reads TGTGCCAGCTCACCTCAGGGGGATACGCAGTATTTT. Protein sequence: CASSPQGDTQYF.

This clone came up a few times. The CDR3 reads CASSYYAQGAGGYTF. In DNA, the CDR3 is TGTGCCAGCAGTTACTACGCCCAGGGGGCGGGAGGCTACACCTTC. The chain carries TRBV6-2 or TRBV6-3 and TRBJ1-2; 8 nucleotides line up with TRBD1. Germline CDR1 reads MNHEY; CDR2 reads SVGEGT. V dropped 1 base and J dropped 8; count of bases not matched to a gene: 9. The CDR3 sequence is 15 residues long.

The chain recombines TRBV5-6 with TRBJ2-7; 9 bases map to TRBD1. CDR1 and CDR2 from the germline V gene are SGHDT and YYEEEE. This CDR3 is 15 amino acids long. J lost 5 bases, V lost 2 bases, and 8 bases had no gene match. The CDR3 sequence is CASSLTGTGSHEQYF. CDR3 DNA: TGTGCCAGCAGCTTAACCGGGACAGGGAGCCACGAGCAGTACTTC.

This clone was seen just once. The chain recombines TRBV7-3 with TRBJ2-2, with D possibly being TRBD2 (6 bases). The CDR3 has 14 residues. Germline V lookup: CDR1 SGHTA, CDR2 FQGTGA. The V gene lost 2 bases and the J gene lost 3 bases, with 7 bases spanning the gap. The CDR3 loop is CASSLVADTGELFF. For the CDR3, the DNA is TGTGCCAGCAGCTTAGTAGCGGACACCGGGGAGCTGTTTTTT. The whole variable domain, filled in from reference TRBV7-3 and TRBJ2-2, reads GAGVSQTPSNKVTEKGKYVELRCDPISGHTALYWYRQSLGQGPEFLIYFQGTGAADDSGLPNDRFFAVRPEGSVSTLKIQRTERGDSAVYLCASSLVADTGELFFGEGSRLTVL.

The V gene is TRBV9, the J gene TRBJ2-1, with 9 bases fitting TRBD2. Germline-derived CDR1 and CDR2 are SGDLS and YYNGEE. This CDR3 has 17 amino acids. V lost 4 bases, J lost 8 bases, and 16 bases stayed unmatched. CDR3 bases: TGTGCCAGCAGCCCCAAGCGGGAGGCCACTCAAAGGGATGAGCAGTTCTTC. Amino acids: CASSPKREATQRDEQFF.

The chain employs TRBV27 and TRBJ2-1; no clear D. V was pared by 6 bases and J by 8 bases, with 8 bases between. CDR3 length: 11 amino acids. The germline V gene has CDR1 MNHEY and CDR2 SMNVEV (reference sequence). The CDR3 protein is CASRQYDEQFF. CDR3 sequence (DNA): TGTGCCAGCAGACAGTACGATGAGCAGTTCTTC.

The J gene is TRBJ1-2, the V gene TRBV6-5; 8 positions match TRBD1. Trimming removed 0 bases from V and 3 bases from J; junction bases left unmatched: 3. CDR1 is MNHEY, CDR2 SVGAGI, per germline. The CDR3 loop spans 15 amino acids. CDR3 DNA sequence: TGTGCCAGCAGTTACTCGGACAGGGAGTACTATGGCTACACCTTC. This sequence encodes CASSYSDREYYGYTF.

This clone has ten or more counts. V gene TRBV25-1 combines with J gene TRBJ2-5; 11 positions match TRBD2. J gave up 4 bases and V 4 bases, and 11 bases lay outside the gene matches. Germline V lookup: CDR1 MGHDK, CDR2 SYGVNS. The CDR3 spans 17 residues. The CDR3 protein is CASSARVAGGPSETQYF. CDR3 DNA: TGTGCCAGCAGTGCTCGCGTAGCGGGAGGGCCCTCAGAGACCCAGTACTTC.

This clone turned up a few times. The J gene is TRBJ1-2, the V gene TRBV11-2, with TRBD1 matching 8 bases. This CDR3 is 13 amino acids long. The J segment lost 8 bases and the V segment lost 1 base, leaving 3 bases of the junction unmatched. Per germline, CDR1 SGHAT and CDR2 FQNNGV. The CDR3 spells CASSLGTGNGYTF. The CDR3 coding sequence is TGTGCCAGCAGCTTAGGGACAGGGAACGGCTACACCTTC.

This chain joins TRBV5-1 and TRBJ1-1; TRBD1 might be the D (5 bases). CDR1 SGHRS and CDR2 YFSETQ come from the germline V gene. V shed 0 bases and J shed 3 bases, with 9 bases lying between them. The CDR3 spans 14 residues. The CDR3 nucleotides read TGCGCCAGCAGCTTGGACGTAGGGGACACTGAAGCTTTCTTT. Protein sequence: CASSLDVGDTEAFF. Full variable domain (remainder filled in from reference TRBV5-1 and TRBJ1-1): KAGVTQTPRYLIKTRGQQVTLSCSPISGHRSVSWYQQTPGQGLQFLFEYFSETQRNKGNFPGRFSGRQFSNSRSEMNVSTLELGDSALYLCASSLDVGDTEAFFGQGTRLTVV.

The chain joins TRBV19 to TRBJ2-3, with D possibly TRBD1 on 5 matching bases. Trimming removed 3 bases from V and 6 bases from J, with 10 bases in between. Germline loops: CDR1 LNHDA, CDR2 SQIVND (reference sequence). The CDR3 totals 13 residues. CDR3 sequence: CASSMGPLDTQYF. CDR3 nucleotides: TGTGCCAGTAGTATGGGGCCTCTGGATACGCAGTATTTT.